This is a list of T cell receptor beta chains from one sample in a study of T-cell reconstitution after alpha-beta-depleted transplantation in children. MiXCR was run by TCRdb on the PCR reads, yielding one entry per CDR3 protein. The data hold tens of thousands of distinct CDR3 sequences, with about 10% observed a single time. The sequencing here drew on PBMCs, mostly from graft donor cells, taken 60 days after TCRalphabeta/CD19-depleted stem cell transplant. All receptors come from a male patient between 2 and 10 years old who had a stem cell transplant for chronic granulomatous disease, so the T cells may come from the graft donor. CDR3s leave out the opening cysteine and the closing phenylalanine or tryptophan. The order of the fields is J gene, V gene, CDR3 protein.

TRBJ2-1	TRBV21-1	ASSKAAWVRSYNEQF
TRBJ1-1	TRBV4-3	ASSQDLWGGTEAF
TRBJ2-3	TRBV7-6	ASSSIITDTQY
TRBJ1-2	TRBV20-1	SAQAPGQAMGGYT
TRBJ2-1	TRBV7-8	ASSSHETSGLQAYNEQF
TRBJ2-2	TRBV6-2/TRBV6-3	ASSYSTRIRRELF
TRBJ2-1	TRBV16	ASSPHRGGSSYNEQF
TRBJ2-1	TRBV9	ASSPRLARVGQF
TRBJ2-7	TRBV12-3/TRBV12-4	ASSNKNRLAGGERY
TRBJ1-5	TRBV4-3	ASSQDYRGGNQPQH
TRBJ1-2	TRBV11-2	ASSQEAGPNYGYT
TRBJ2-1	TRBV11-2	ASSGGAGVCF
TRBJ1-5	TRBV20-1	SARDRTGNQPQH
TRBJ1-4	TRBV4-3	ASSQDRPGGAEKLF
TRBJ1-1	TRBV29-1	SVLRQDLTEAF
TRBJ1-1	TRBV7-2	ASRVGGPMNTEAF
TRBJ1-4	TRBV20-1	SARDTYGGGKLF
TRBJ2-3	TRBV7-7	ASSSLQTDTQY
TRBJ2-7	TRBV28	ASSPRTSGRKVSEY
TRBJ2-5	TRBV5-1	ASSADRGSQETQY
TRBJ2-1	TRBV14	ASSQDPRTTFSYNEQF
TRBJ2-1	TRBV10-3	ATWGVAGDNEQF
TRBJ1-1	TRBV11-1	ASSFHSNTEAF
TRBJ2-7	TRBV7-8	ASSLGGLAGVSYEQY
TRBJ2-1	TRBV3-1	ASSPLRNEQF
TRBJ1-3	TRBV12-3/TRBV12-4	ASSWGGVSSGNTIY
TRBJ2-5	TRBV27	ASSLSGGGRETQY
TRBJ2-7	TRBV25-1	ASSVGPPPSYEQY
TRBJ2-1	TRBV12-3/TRBV12-4	ASSLMAGGEQF
TRBJ2-1	TRBV10-3	AIMPSGSDEQF
TRBJ1-1	TRBV20-1	SARRDRRVTEAF
TRBJ1-5	TRBV6-2/TRBV6-3	ASSLRWTGSGQPQH
TRBJ1-2	TRBV7-8	ASSLGVGRNGYT
TRBJ2-3	TRBV20-1	SARDDTDTQY
TRBJ2-1	TRBV20-1	SSRGSSGRAGVGEQF
TRBJ2-5	TRBV21-1	ASSASGAREETQY
TRBJ2-7	TRBV2	ASHDRVLSYEQY
TRBJ2-7	TRBV12-3/TRBV12-4	ASSLRLAGEQY
TRBJ2-7	TRBV4-2	ASSRRTSGVSYEQY
TRBJ2-7	TRBV30	AWSALRGASSYEQY
TRBJ2-1	TRBV20-1	SASRGISYNEQF
TRBJ1-4	TRBV6-5	ASSYRNNEKLF
TRBJ2-4	TRBV30	ACSVPLQRVDIQY
TRBJ2-3	TRBV4-1	ASSPRGSTDTQY
TRBJ2-1	TRBV28	ASSLGQPNEQF
TRBJ2-1	TRBV7-9	ASSLPLALNEQF